This T cell receptor (beta chain) was captured by sequencing in a study of stem cell transplantation in POMP-related autoinflammatory disease. Study in general: The study hypothesized thymoproteasome defects skew the TRB repertoire via impaired CD8+ selection. Study outcomes and limitations: Fewer unique TRB V-J gene pairings were identified in patients with PRAID.

Germline values: CDR1 LGHNT, CDR2 FRNRAP. V dropped 1 base and J dropped 7 bases, with 14 bases sitting between them. There are 15 residues in the CDR3. TCRdb keeps only in-frame clones here, not all; method: immunoSEQ multiplex PCR. Of tens of thousands of clones in the sample, approximately 91% were seen once. On this clone: Antigen unknown.

This chain connects TRBV12-5 to TRBJ2-1; a possible D gene is TRBD1 (6 bases). This sequence originates from a human patient with POMP-related autoinflammation and immune dysregulation (PRAID). A subset of T cells may come from the graft donor. This sample comprised CD4+ T cells from PBMCs, obtained after stem cell transplantation. The CDR3 DNA reads TGTGCTAGTGGTTTGGGACAGGCTTCGGGGAATGAGCAGTTCTTC. This gives the protein CASGLGQASGNEQFF.